Described below is a single T cell receptor (beta chain) sequence and its context. Germline V gene lookup returns CDR1 SGHRS and CDR2 YFSETQ. The J segment lost 5 bases and the V segment lost 0 bases, leaving 13 bases of the junction unmatched. CDR3 length equals 17 residues. This specimen belongs to a study of T cell changes during pregnancy in multiple sclerosis. The protocol was immunoSEQ multiplex PCR, while the TCRdb copy is restricted to in-frame clones and leaves out a portion. The repertoire holds about 59,000 clones, with around 94% as singletons. This chain links TRBV5-1 with TRBJ1-2, with 7 bases fitting TRBD1. This receptor was obtained from a female donor with multiple sclerosis, enrolled in a pregnancy study. The starting material was CD8+ T cells from peripheral blood mononuclear cells, obtained after pregnancy. This CDR3 reads CASSLAEMGQLPYGYTF. CDR3 DNA sequence: TGCGCCAGCAGCTTGGCGGAGATGGGACAGCTTCCTTATGGCTACACCTTC.